At least ten counts were recorded for the clone carrying this T cell receptor beta chain. Its antigen is unknown. Time point defined: sample taken at primary tumor resection. The 55 to 90 donors had untreated early-stage non-small cell lung cancer. Germline V CDR1 and CDR2: MDHEN, SYDVKM. V lost 4 bases, J lost 3 bases, and 17 bases lay in between. The CDR3 totals 16 residues. This sample was included in a study of spatial heterogeneity in lung cancer. Study findings and constraints: Tumor mutation counts were tracked by expanded intratumoral alpha and beta TCR counts.

Unique molecular identifiers tagged every individual TCR cDNA molecule. TCRdb re-called the 5' RACE reads through MiXCR, storing one row per CDR3 protein. The table shows 3,300 or so distinct CDR3 sequences, with under 8.5% occurring only once. The rearrangement links TRBV28 to TRBJ2-3, with D perhaps being TRBD1 or TRBD2 (6 bases each). The input for sequencing was lung tumor tissue, taken at surgery. The receptor comes from a male donor with early-stage non-small cell lung cancer. The CDR3 reads CASSSPPGARTDTQYF. The DNA of the CDR3 is TGTGCCAGCAGTTCCCCACCGGGGGCGCGAACAGATACGCAGTATTTT.